This TCR beta chain was sequenced during a study of T cell repertoires in cytomegalovirus infection. Study-level background: Shared public TCR beta signatures pointed to both CMV infection and a matching HLA type. Study observations and caveats: The ex vivo response was dominated by HLA-C-restricted CMV-specific TCR beta clonotypes. Of the TCR beta families, the public ones yielded a cumulative frequency that identified carriers of CMV plus the relevant HLA.

This clonotype appeared a few times. The target antigen is unknown. The V end lost 2 bases, the J end lost 6 bases, and 11 bases lay between the germline ends. The CDR3 length is 13 residues. Germline CDR1 MNHEY, CDR2 SVGAGI. TCRdb itself ran the reads through MiXCR, one entry per CDR3 protein. The table records around 450,000 distinct CDR3 sequences, approximately 33% of them present only once. This TCR was sampled from a human donor in good health (CMV status not recorded). Some clones in this sample may be carry-over from other donors' samples. The chain employs TRBV6-5 and TRBJ2-7; D unresolved. Sequences were obtained from PBMCs. CDR3 in amino acids: CASSYGDWGEQYF. The CDR3 bases are TGTGCCAGCAGTTACGGTGATTGGGGCGAGCAGTACTTC.